The next 21 T cell receptor beta chains were all read from a single sample in a study of cytomegalovirus exposure and HLA in healthy donors. Assay: immunoSEQ multiplex PCR; the TCRdb copy retains only in-frame clones and omits some. This sample has 150,000 to 200,000 clones, with about 86% found just once. Sequenced: PBMCs. The receptors stem from a woman in her thirties in good health and CMV-seronegative.

The chain joins TRBV30 to TRBJ1-6; 8 nucleotides agree with TRBD1. The germline V gene encodes CDR1 GTSNPN and CDR2 SVGIG (reference sequence). This CDR3 has 14 amino acids. Germline trimming cut 0 bases from V and 7 bases from J; bases unmatched to any gene: 2. CDR3 coding DNA: TGTGCCTGGAGTGTCCCAGGGGGCAATTCACCCCTCCACTTT. Encoded protein: CAWSVPGGNSPLHF.

In this sample, this clone turned up a few times. This chain connects TRBV6-1 to TRBJ1-1; D gene uncertain. CDR3 length: 13 amino acids. The V end was cut by 6 bases, the J end by 4 bases, with 12 bases between. Germline V CDR1 and CDR2: MNHNS, SASEGT. CDR3 amino acids: CASRNKEVTEAFF. The CDR3, as DNA: TGTGCCAGCAGGAACAAAGAGGTCACTGAAGCTTTCTTT.

The chain recombines TRBV6-1 with TRBJ2-7, with D perhaps matching TRBD2 (5 bases). The CDR3 sequence is 15 residues long. Germline-derived CDR1 and CDR2 are MNHNS and SASEGT. The V gene lost 2 bases and the J gene lost 3 bases, with 14 bases spanning the gap. This CDR3 reads CASSEKEGWNYEQYF. DNA of the CDR3: TGTGCCAGCAGTGAAAAAGAGGGTTGGAACTACGAGCAGTACTTC.

The rearrangement joins TRBV27 to TRBJ1-1; D gene ambiguous. This CDR3 contains 17 residues. Trimming removed 4 bases at V and 2 bases at J, with 20 bases between. CDR1 and CDR2 (germline): MNHEY, SMNVEV (reference sequence). CDR3 protein: CASSSISPPGVNTEAFF. The CDR3 coding sequence is TGTGCCAGCAGTTCCATATCCCCCCCGGGTGTTAACACTGAAGCTTTCTTT.

The chain couples TRBV7-2 to TRBJ1-5; weak D call: TRBD1 (6 bases). The CDR3 spans 14 residues. Germline V gives CDR1 SGHTA, CDR2 FQGNSA. V lost 1 base, J lost 3 bases, and 7 bases lay in between. CDR3 nucleotides: TGTGCCAGCAGCTTAGACAGGGTCAATCAGCCCCAGCATTTT. The encoded protein is CASSLDRVNQPQHF.

This clone appeared a few times. The chain has TRBV9 and TRBJ1-5, with 8 nucleotides matching TRBD1. Trimming removed 4 bases from V and 3 bases from J; junction bases left unmatched: 6. The length of the CDR3 is 15 residues. Germline lookup yields CDR1 SGDLS and CDR2 YYNGEE. The CDR3 loop is CASSFRQGLNQPQHF. CDR3 DNA sequence: TGTGCCAGCAGCTTTAGACAGGGGCTCAATCAGCCCCAGCATTTT. Full variable domain (missing parts from reference TRBV9 and TRBJ1-5): DSGVTQTPKHLITATGQRVTLRCSPRSGDLSVYWYQQSLDQGLQFLIQYYNGEERAKGNILERFSAQQFPDLHSELNLSSLELGDSALYFCASSFRQGLNQPQHFGDGTRLSIL.

The chain uses TRBV7-9 and TRBJ1-6, with a possible D match to TRBD1 (5 bases). The germline gives CDR1 SEHNR, CDR2 FQNEAQ (reference sequence). The length of the CDR3 is 17 residues. Trimming removed 6 bases at V and 7 bases at J, with 22 bases between. The CDR3 DNA sequence: TGTGCCAGCAGTCGAAACCGGGGGGAGCTGGGAAATTCACCCCTCCACTTT. Its translation: CASSRNRGELGNSPLHF.

The chain combines TRBV4-2 with TRBJ1-4; D unclear. The CDR3 contains 15 residues. Germline values: CDR1 LGHNA, CDR2 YNFKEQ. V lost 0 bases, J lost 6 bases, and 11 bases lay in between. The CDR3 DNA reads TGTGCCAGCAGCCAAGAGCCTCGAGGTCATGAAAAACTGTTTTTT. Translating gives CASSQEPRGHEKLFF.

This rearrangement joins TRBV5-8 to TRBJ1-1; tentative D call: TRBD1 (5 bases). The CDR3 has 14 residues. Trimming removed 1 base from V and 4 bases from J, with 11 bases in between. The germline V gene encodes CDR1 SGHTS and CDR2 YDEGEE. The CDR3 DNA reads as TGTGCCAGCAGCTTGAGGCAGGGATTCACTGAAGCTTTCTTT. Protein product: CASSLRQGFTEAFF. Full variable domain (rest looked up from reference TRBV5-8 and TRBJ1-1): EAGVTQSPTHLIKTRGQQATLRCSPISGHTSVYWYQQALGLGLQFLLWYDEGEERNRGNFPPRFSGRQFPNYSSELNVNALELEDSALYLCASSLRQGFTEAFFGQGTRLTVV.

The chain is built from TRBV6-1 and TRBJ2-2, with 9 positions matching TRBD1. Germline-derived CDR1 and CDR2 are MNHNS and SASEGT. Trimming cost V 4 bases and J 6 bases; bases outside gene matches: 12. This CDR3 comprises 17 residues. As DNA, the CDR3 is TGTGCCAGCAGTGTCCCCGACAGGGGGGCTTGGGCCGGGGAGCTGTTTTTT. Translated: CASSVPDRGAWAGELFF.

The chain couples TRBV5-1 to TRBJ2-7, with 11 bases lining up with TRBD2. CDR3 size: 15 residues. The germline V gene encodes CDR1 SGHRS and CDR2 YFSETQ. The ends lost 0 bases at V and 2 bases at J; junction bases unmatched: 1. CDR3 in amino acids: CASSLVSGGAYEQYF. As DNA, the CDR3 is TGCGCCAGCAGCTTGGTTAGCGGGGGGGCCTACGAGCAGTACTTC.

In the case of this clone: The same CDR3 is also encoded by other DNA sequences in this sample. This chain uses TRBV6-5 with TRBJ2-7, with 8 nucleotides matching TRBD1. After removal of 5 bases from V and 3 bases from J, the junction contained 0 bases not matched to a gene. The CDR3 runs 12 residues. Germline V gene data show CDR1 as MNHEY and CDR2 as SVGAGI. CDR3 DNA sequence: TGTGCCAGCAGTACAGGGGGCTACGAGCAGTACTTC. Translated, it gives CASSTGGYEQYF.

V gene TRBV5-8 combines with J gene TRBJ1-6; 9 bases match TRBD1. The trim removed 0 bases at V and 7 bases at J, leaving 8 bases unmatched. The germline V gene has CDR1 SGHTS and CDR2 YDEGEE. The CDR3 consists of 17 residues. The CDR3 bases are TGTGCCAGCAGCTTGGTACAGGGGGCAGATTTGAATTCACCCCTCCACTTT. Translating gives CASSLVQGADLNSPLHF.

This sequence joins TRBV27 and TRBJ1-4, with a weak D call TRBD1 (5 bases). The CDR3 is 14 amino acids. The germline V gene encodes CDR1 MNHEY and CDR2 SMNVEV (reference sequence). The V end was cut by 5 bases, the J end by 3 bases, with 10 bases between. CDR3 residues: CASSQAGANEKLFF. CDR3 in DNA: TGTGCCAGCAGTCAGGCGGGGGCTAATGAAAAACTGTTTTTT. The complete variable domain, with remaining parts taken from reference TRBV27 and TRBJ1-4, reads EAQVTQNPRYLITVTGKKLTVTCSQNMNHEYMSWYRQDPGLGLRQIYYSMNVEVTDKGDVPEGYKVSRKEKRNFPLILESPSPNQTSLYFCASSQAGANEKLFFGSGTQLSVL.

The V call is TRBV5-4, the J call TRBJ1-1, with D perhaps TRBD1 (6 bases). Germline values: CDR1 SGHNT, CDR2 YYREEE (reference sequence). V dropped 0 bases and J dropped 7 bases, with 13 bases sitting between them. There are 14 residues in the CDR3. The CDR3 bases are TGTGCCAGCAGCTTGGCGGACAGACCTGTTGAAGCTTTCTTT. Its translation is CASSLADRPVEAFF.

The rearrangement uses TRBV6-6 and TRBJ1-6; D gene unclear. The CDR3 covers 15 residues. With 2 bases removed from V and 8 bases from J, the gap between germline ends came to 13 bases. The V gene's germline CDR1 is MNHNY and CDR2 SVGAGI (reference sequence). DNA for the CDR3: TGTGCCAGCAGTTACAGTGAGGGAGGTTATTCACCCCTCCACTTT. It is translated as CASSYSEGGYSPLHF.

The rearrangement uses TRBV15 and TRBJ1-2; weak D call: TRBD1 (6 bases). Per germline, CDR1 LNHNV and CDR2 YYDKDF (reference sequence). Trimming removed 5 bases from V and 4 bases from J, with 11 bases in between. This CDR3 spans 13 amino acids. This chain's CDR3 is CATSGRGFYGYTF. For the CDR3, the DNA is TGTGCCACCAGCGGCAGGGGTTTCTATGGCTACACCTTC.

This clone has only one observation. Here the CDR3 reads CASSLVGGEGTYEQYF. CDR3 DNA sequence: TGTGCCAGCAGCTTAGTTGGGGGCGAGGGGACCTACGAGCAGTACTTC. The rearrangement uses TRBV7-8 and TRBJ2-7; a possible D gene is TRBD1 (6 bases). Trimming removed 1 base at V and 2 bases at J, with 15 bases between. CDR1 is SGHVS, CDR2 FQNEAQ, per germline. The CDR3 has 16 residues.

This clone came up once. J is TRBJ1-2 and V is TRBV5-1, with 10 positions matching TRBD1. The germline V gene encodes CDR1 SGHRS and CDR2 YFSETQ. CDR3 size: 17 residues. The ends lost 1 base at V and 6 bases at J; junction bases unmatched: 12. CDR3 region: CASSLSSGTGVKDGYTF. CDR3 nucleotides: TGCGCCAGCAGCTTGAGCAGTGGGACAGGGGTAAAGGATGGCTACACCTTC.

The genes are TRBV6-1 and TRBJ1-5; no firm D call. Germline lookup yields CDR1 MNHNS and CDR2 SASEGT. Trimming left V 7 bases short and J 1 base short, with 14 bases between. The CDR3 sequence is 15 residues long. CDR3 in amino acids: CASTQPDTSNQPQHF. In DNA form, the CDR3 reads TGTGCCAGCACCCAGCCCGACACAAGCAATCAGCCCCAGCATTTT.

This chain joins TRBV10-1 and TRBJ1-6; no firm D call. The CDR3 has 16 residues. The V gene's germline CDR1 is WNHNN and CDR2 SYGVQD (reference sequence). V was shortened by 4 bases and J by 4 bases, with 14 bases between the two germline ends. DNA for the CDR3: TGCGCCAGCAGTGTTGCGGGCGCGAGTTATAATTCACCCCTCCACTTT. Protein product: CASSVAGASYNSPLHF.